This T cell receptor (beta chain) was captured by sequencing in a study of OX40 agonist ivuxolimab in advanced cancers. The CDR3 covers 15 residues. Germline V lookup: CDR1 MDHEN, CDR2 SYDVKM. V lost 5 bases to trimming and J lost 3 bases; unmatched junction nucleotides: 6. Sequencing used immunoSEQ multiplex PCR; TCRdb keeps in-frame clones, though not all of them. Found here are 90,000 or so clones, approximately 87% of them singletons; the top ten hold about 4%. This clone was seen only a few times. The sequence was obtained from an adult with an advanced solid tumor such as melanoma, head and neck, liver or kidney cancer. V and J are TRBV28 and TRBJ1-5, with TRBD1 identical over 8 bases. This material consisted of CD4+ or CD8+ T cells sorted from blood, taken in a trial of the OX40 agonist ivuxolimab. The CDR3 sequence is CASSPSDRDNQPQHF. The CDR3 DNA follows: TGTGCCAGCAGTCCTTCGGACAGGGACAATCAGCCCCAGCATTTT.